These T cell receptor beta chains were read from a single sample in a study of shared clonotypes between healthy human individuals. TCRdb's table, derived via immunoSEQ multiplex PCR, lists solely in-frame clones and lacks some. This table holds approximately 340,000 clones, over 70% found once. The sample consisted of memory CD4+ T cells sorted from blood. These receptors came from a man aged 30 to 45 in good health. Each CDR3 is given with its conserved first and last residue. The D gene is left open where the match is weak. Clone size, where shown, is once, few, many, or a class for clones that have expanded.

cdr3_aa cdr3_nt v_call d_call clone_size j_call
CASSWDRAADTQYF TGCGCCAGCAGCTGGGACAGGGCGGCAGATACGCAGTATTTT TRBV5-1 TRBD1 . TRBJ2-3
CAATQRGNTGELFF TGTGCCGCCACCCAAAGGGGGAACACCGGGGAGCTGTTTTTT TRBV7-9 . . TRBJ2-2
CSAGRGREKLFF TGCAGCGCGGGCAGGGGACGTGAAAAACTGTTTTTT TRBV29-1 . . TRBJ1-4
CASSLEVTTGRHLAGVRNIQYF TGCGCCAGCAGCTTGGAAGTTACAACGGGCCGACATTTGGCAGGGGTTAGAAACATTCAGTACTTC TRBV5-1 . . TRBJ2-4
CASSLPRRAGDEQFF TGCGCCAGCAGCTTGCCCCGACGGGCTGGGGATGAGCAGTTCTTC TRBV5-1 . . TRBJ2-1
CASSENRRLNEQFF TGCGCCAGCAGTGAAAATCGTCGACTTAATGAGCAGTTCTTC TRBV10-1 . few TRBJ2-1
CASSSVLATGELFF TGTGCCAGCAGCTCCGTACTAGCGACCGGGGAGCTGTTTTTT TRBV7-2 TRBD2 . TRBJ2-2
CASSEVLAGRETQYF TGTGCCAGCAGTGAAGTACTAGCGGGTCGGGAGACCCAGTACTTC TRBV2 TRBD2 . TRBJ2-5
CASSQEGGIHEQYF TGTGCCAGCAGCCAGGAGGGGGGAATCCACGAGCAGTACTTC TRBV4-2 . . TRBJ2-7
CASSYGDNSYEQYF TGTGCCAGCAGTTATGGGGACAATTCCTACGAGCAGTACTTC TRBV6-6 . . TRBJ2-7
CASSQDPTGMNTEAFF TGCGCCAGCAGCCAAGACCCAACAGGGATGAACACTGAAGCTTTCTTT TRBV4-3 . . TRBJ1-1
CASSQGSGEQFF TGTGCCAGCAGTCAGGGATCGGGGGAGCAGTTCTTC TRBV2 . . TRBJ2-1
CASSQEGGQTDTQYF TGCGCCAGCAGCCAAGAGGGGGGACAGACAGATACGCAGTATTTT TRBV4-3 . . TRBJ2-3
CASSPPSQRGNTEAFF TGTGCCAGCTCACCACCCAGTCAACGGGGGAACACTGAAGCTTTCTTT TRBV18 . . TRBJ1-1
CASRPQGFTGELFF TGCGCCAGTCGACCGCAGGGTTTCACCGGGGAGCTGTTTTTT TRBV10-1 . . TRBJ2-2
CASSFEGIASYEQYF TGCGCCAGCAGCTTTGAGGGTATAGCATCCTACGAGCAGTACTTC TRBV5-1 . . TRBJ2-7
CASSLTGAKNIQYF TGTGCCAGCAGCTTGACAGGGGCCAAAAACATTCAGTACTTC TRBV11-2 TRBD1 . TRBJ2-4
CASSTSGRAGREYF TGTGCCAGCTCGACATCCGGGAGGGCCGGACGTGAATACTTC TRBV28 TRBD2 . TRBJ2-7
CASSPTSGRAGEQYF TGTGCCAGCAGCCCCACTAGCGGGAGGGCAGGCGAGCAGTACTTC TRBV5-4 TRBD2 few TRBJ2-7
CASSVGVGGYGNTIYF TGTGCCAGCAGCGTAGGTGTAGGGGGATATGGAAACACCATATATTTT TRBV9 . . TRBJ1-3
CASSPGTSLYEQYF TGTGCCAGCAGTCCCGGGACTAGTCTCTACGAGCAGTACTTC TRBV27 TRBD2 . TRBJ2-7
CASSFFDRLAKNIQYF TGTGCCAGCAGCTTCTTCGACAGACTAGCCAAAAACATTCAGTACTTC TRBV11-2 . . TRBJ2-4
CASSPLGGGFGYGYTF TGTGCCAGCTCACCACTAGGAGGGGGATTTGGGTATGGCTACACCTTC TRBV18 . . TRBJ1-2
CASSPGLPKETQYF TGTGCCAGCAGCCCGGGGCTTCCTAAAGAGACCCAGTACTTC TRBV5-4 . . TRBJ2-5
CASSFQLAAQETQYF TGTGCCAGCAGTTTCCAGCTAGCGGCTCAAGAGACCCAGTACTTC TRBV2 TRBD2 . TRBJ2-5
CASSIDFKSGTMETQYF TGTGCCAGTAGTATAGATTTTAAGAGCGGCACGATGGAGACCCAGTACTTC TRBV19 . . TRBJ2-5
CASRRTSGRTYNEQFF TGTGCCAGCAGACGGACTAGCGGGAGGACCTACAATGAGCAGTTCTTC TRBV27 TRBD2 once TRBJ2-1
CASTSSDGSRGGYTF TGTGCCAGCACTTCTTCGGACGGATCGAGGGGGGGCTACACCTTC TRBV25-1 . few TRBJ1-2
CASSLEQIGGYTF TGTGCCAGCAGCTTAGAGCAGATCGGAGGCTACACCTTC TRBV7-6 . many TRBJ1-2
CASSAYRGNTEAFF TGTGCCAGCAGCGCGTACAGGGGGAACACTGAAGCTTTCTTT TRBV7-6 TRBD1 few TRBJ1-1
CASSFASGTTDTQYF TGCGCCAGCAGCTTTGCTAGCGGGACCACAGATACGCAGTATTTT TRBV5-1 TRBD2 few TRBJ2-3
CASRWDEKLFF TGTGCCAGCAGGTGGGATGAAAAACTGTTTTTT TRBV6-6 . . TRBJ1-4
CASTRGNEKLFF TGTGCCAGCACGAGAGGGAATGAAAAACTGTTTTTT TRBV25-1 . few TRBJ1-4
CASGTDSYNEQFF TGTGCCAGCGGGACAGACTCCTACAATGAGCAGTTCTTC TRBV2 TRBD1 medium-sized TRBJ2-1
CASSPDRDSYEQYF TGTGCCAGCTCACCGGACAGGGACTCCTACGAGCAGTACTTC TRBV18 TRBD1 few TRBJ2-7
CASSYSRESTGELFF TGTGCCAGCAGTTACTCTCGGGAGAGCACCGGGGAGCTGTTTTTT TRBV6-6 . once TRBJ2-2
CAPCVAAF TGCGCCCCGTGTGTGGCAGCCTTC TRBV23-1 . . TRBJ2-7
CASSPGGSYNEQFF TGTGCCAGCAGTCCGGGGGGGTCCTACAATGAGCAGTTCTTC TRBV28 TRBD2 . TRBJ2-1
CASRKGPEGGNQPQHF TGCGCCAGCCGGAAGGGGCCGGAGGGGGGCAATCAGCCCCAGCATTTT TRBV10-2 . . TRBJ1-5
CSVERQQETQYF TGCAGCGTTGAACGGCAACAAGAGACCCAGTACTTC TRBV29-1 . . TRBJ2-5
CASSPRGASGHQPQHF TGTGCCAGCAGCCCTAGGGGGGCCTCAGGGCACCAGCCCCAGCATTTT TRBV7-8 . . TRBJ1-5
CASRSGGAVQYF TGTGCCAGTCGCAGCGGGGGTGCGGTGCAGTACTTC TRBV19 TRBD2 few TRBJ2-7